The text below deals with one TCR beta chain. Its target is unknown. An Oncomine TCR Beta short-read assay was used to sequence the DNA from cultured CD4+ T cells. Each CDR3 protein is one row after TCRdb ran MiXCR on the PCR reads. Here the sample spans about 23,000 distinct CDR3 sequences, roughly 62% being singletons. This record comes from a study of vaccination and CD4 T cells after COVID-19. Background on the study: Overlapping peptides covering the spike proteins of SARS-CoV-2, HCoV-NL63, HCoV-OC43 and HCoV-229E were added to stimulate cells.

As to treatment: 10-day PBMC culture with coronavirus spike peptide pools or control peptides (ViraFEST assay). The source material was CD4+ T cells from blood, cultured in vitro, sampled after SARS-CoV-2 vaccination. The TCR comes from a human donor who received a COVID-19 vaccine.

CDR3 coding DNA: TGTGCCAGCAGTACTAACGTAGGGGGCTACGAGCAGTACTTC. The encoded protein is CASSTNVGGYEQYF. The V gene is TRBV7-6, the J gene TRBJ2-7, with D possibly matching TRBD1 (6 bases). The germline CDR1 and CDR2 sequences are SGHVS and FNYEAQ. CDR3 size: 14 residues. The V and J ends lost 6 bases and 3 bases respectively, with 15 bases between them.